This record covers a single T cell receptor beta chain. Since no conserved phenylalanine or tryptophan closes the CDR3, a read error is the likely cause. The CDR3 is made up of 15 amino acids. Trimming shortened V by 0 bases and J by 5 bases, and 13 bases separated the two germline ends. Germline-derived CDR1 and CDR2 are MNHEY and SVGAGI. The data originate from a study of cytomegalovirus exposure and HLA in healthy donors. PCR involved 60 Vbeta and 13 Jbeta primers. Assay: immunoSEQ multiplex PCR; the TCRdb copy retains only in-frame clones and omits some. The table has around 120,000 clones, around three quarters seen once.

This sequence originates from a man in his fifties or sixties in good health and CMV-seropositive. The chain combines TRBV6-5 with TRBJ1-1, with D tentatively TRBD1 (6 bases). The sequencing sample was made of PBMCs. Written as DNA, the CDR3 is TGTGCCAGCAGTTACTCAGGGGGGCGGGGGACTGAAGCTTTCCTT. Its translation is CASSYSGGRGTEAFL.